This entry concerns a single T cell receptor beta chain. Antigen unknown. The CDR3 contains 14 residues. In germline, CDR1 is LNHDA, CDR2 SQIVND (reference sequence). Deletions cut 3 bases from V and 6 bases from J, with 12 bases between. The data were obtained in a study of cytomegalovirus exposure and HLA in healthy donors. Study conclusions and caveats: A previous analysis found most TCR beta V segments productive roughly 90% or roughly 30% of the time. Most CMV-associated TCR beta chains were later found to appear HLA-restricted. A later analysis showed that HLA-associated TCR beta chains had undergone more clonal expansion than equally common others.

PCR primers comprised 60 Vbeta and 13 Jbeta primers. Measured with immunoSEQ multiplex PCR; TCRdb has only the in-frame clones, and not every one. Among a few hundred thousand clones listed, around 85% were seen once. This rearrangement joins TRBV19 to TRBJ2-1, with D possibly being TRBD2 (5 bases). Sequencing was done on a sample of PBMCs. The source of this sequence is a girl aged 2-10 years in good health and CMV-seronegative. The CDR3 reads CASSISLLGNEQFF. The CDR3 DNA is TGTGCCAGTAGTATCAGCCTACTAGGCAATGAGCAGTTCTTC.